This entry concerns a single T cell receptor (beta chain). What it binds is not known. Profiled with immunoSEQ multiplex PCR; TCRdb holds only in-frame clones, not every one. The sample holds roughly 2,500,000 clones, roughly 93% seen once. Between the trimmed V and J ends, which lost 0 bases and 3 bases, there was a span of 13 bases. The CDR3 runs 15 residues. In germline, CDR1 is SGDLS, CDR2 YYNGEE. The data are from a study of shared clonotypes between healthy human individuals. At the level of the study: A couple of women and a few men aged 18 to 49 served as donors.

The study's findings and limits: Roughly 4.6% of naive CD4 clonotypes were common to a few donors.

The chain combines TRBV9 with TRBJ2-7; the D is unclear. The sequence came from a man between 18 and 35 years old in good health. Some clones in this sample may be carry-over from other donors' samples. Input material: naive CD4+ T cells from PBMCs. The sample's subset: CD45RA+ positively selected. Written as DNA, the CDR3 is TGTGCCAGCAGCGTAGGGGTAGGATTAATCTACGAGCAGTACTTC. It is translated as CASSVGVGLIYEQYF.